Shown below are 27 T cell receptor beta chains from a single sample sequenced in a study of blood T cells in healthy people across ages. A second PCR, run for about 7 to 12 cycles, used a sample-barcoded 5' primer plus a J-beta primer mix. MiXCR, run by TCRdb on the 5' RACE reads, gives a single entry per CDR3 protein. The sample lists approximately 800,000 distinct CDR3 sequences, 58% occurring once. Sequencing used blood. These receptor sequences come from a man between 25 and 39 years old in good health.

The genes are TRBV20-1 and TRBJ1-2; D call uncertain. The germline V gene encodes CDR1 DFQATT and CDR2 SNEGSKA (reference sequence). The length of the CDR3 is 13 residues. V lost 3 bases to trimming and J lost 0 bases, with 8 bases between them. The CDR3 DNA reads TGCAGTGCTAGGCAGCAGGCTAACTATGGCTACACCTTC. Its protein product is CSARQQANYGYTF.

The rearrangement joins TRBV10-3 to TRBJ2-7, with TRBD2 matching 7 bases. The CDR3 is made up of 14 amino acids. In germline, CDR1 is ENHRY, CDR2 SYGVKD. The V segment lost 10 bases and the J segment 7 bases; nucleotides outside the gene matches: 16. The CDR3 spells CATGRGRGNNEQYF. The CDR3 DNA reads TGTGCCACCGGGCGCGGGAGAGGAAACAATGAGCAGTACTTC.

This chain links TRBV19 with TRBJ1-2; D perhaps matches TRBD1 (5 bases). The CDR3 is made up of 12 amino acids. Germline V gives CDR1 LNHDA, CDR2 SQIVND (reference sequence). V was shortened by 5 bases and J by 6 bases, with 10 bases between the two germline ends. DNA of the CDR3: TGTGCCAGTAGTGACCAGGGTGATGGCTACACCTTC. Residues: CASSDQGDGYTF.

This clonotype was seen just once. V usage is TRBV10-2 and J usage is TRBJ2-3; D remains unclear. The CDR3 is 11 residues long. V was clipped by 11 bases and J by 6 bases, with 12 bases between them. In germline, CDR1 is WSHSY, CDR2 SAAADI. The CDR3 loop is CASGATDTQYF. The DNA for the CDR3 is TGCGCCTCCGGCGCAACGGATACGCAGTATTTT.

This chain connects TRBV7-9 to TRBJ1-1; D uncertain. Looked up from germline, CDR1 is SEHNR and CDR2 is FQNEAQ (reference sequence). The CDR3 runs to 14 residues. V was pared by 4 bases and J by 1 base, with 10 bases between. The CDR3 region is CASSSRGTNTEAFF. In nucleotides, the CDR3 is TGTGCCAGCAGCTCCCGCGGAACGAACACTGAAGCTTTCTTT.

This clonotype was recorded a few times. The chain uses TRBV20-1 and TRBJ2-7; D perhaps matches TRBD2 (6 bases). The tail of the sequence fits TRBJ2-4 better, so the J call may be wrong. From germline, CDR1 is DFQATT and CDR2 SNEGSKA (reference sequence). The CDR3 is 14 amino acids. In DNA, the CDR3 is TGCAGTGCTGGTGGCGGGACCCAACTAAACATTCAGTACTTC. It codes for CSAGGGTQLNIQYF.

This chain joins TRBV24-1 and TRBJ2-1; tentatively, D is TRBD1 or TRBD2 (5 bases each). This CDR3 spans 13 amino acids. Germline loops: CDR1 KGHDR, CDR2 SFDVKD. V was cut by 7 bases and J by 9 bases, with 15 bases left in between. CDR3 residues: CATSAPGTSEQFF. DNA of the CDR3: TGTGCCACCAGCGCTCCCGGGACGAGTGAGCAGTTCTTC.

The rearrangement joins TRBV11-1 to TRBJ1-1; D is uncertain. Germline V gives CDR1 SGHAT, CDR2 FQDESV (reference sequence). The CDR3 spans 15 residues. The V and J ends lost 2 bases and 3 bases respectively, with 13 bases between them. This CDR3 reads CASSLSVQSDTEAFF. CDR3 sequence (DNA): TGTGCCAGCAGCTTATCCGTGCAGTCGGACACTGAAGCTTTCTTT.

The rearrangement joins TRBV20-1 to TRBJ2-3, with 7 bases that match TRBD1. The germline V gene has CDR1 DFQATT and CDR2 SNEGSKA (reference sequence). CDR3 length: 14 amino acids. The junction had 10 bases not matched to a gene; V was cut back by 5 bases and J by 5 bases. The CDR3 is CSAALQGKLDTQYF. The CDR3 DNA sequence: TGCAGTGCTGCCTTACAGGGGAAGCTAGATACGCAGTATTTT.

This chain uses TRBV5-1 with TRBJ2-3; D not resolved. The CDR3 length is 13 residues. CDR1 is SGHRS and CDR2 is YFSETQ in the germline V gene. Deletions cut 5 bases from V and 0 bases from J, with 7 bases between. CDR3 sequence (DNA): TGCGCCAGCAGAGAGACAAGCACAGATACGCAGTATTTT. Its translation: CASRETSTDTQYF.

This chain joins TRBV7-9 and TRBJ2-5; D is uncertain. Trimming left V 3 bases short and J 13 bases short, with 15 bases between. The CDR3 sequence is 12 residues long. Germline loops: CDR1 SEHNR, CDR2 FQNEAQ (reference sequence). CDR3 in DNA: TGTGCCAGCAGCTTCCTCCGTCGCGAGCTGTACTTC. Amino acids: CASSFLRRELYF.

The rearrangement links TRBV15 to TRBJ2-1; 8 nucleotides line up with TRBD2. J was trimmed by 10 bases and V by 11 bases; bases with no gene match: 10. CDR3 size: 12 residues. CDR1 and CDR2 from the germline V gene are LNHNV and YYDKDF (reference sequence). CDR3 bases: TGTGCCTCATCAGCGGGAGAGCGGGAGCAGTTCTTC. Translating gives CASSAGEREQFF.

This chain connects TRBV2 to TRBJ2-1; no clear D. The CDR3 totals 12 residues. Per germline, CDR1 SNHLY and CDR2 FYNNEI. V was clipped by 3 bases and J by 4 bases, with 4 bases between them. The CDR3 DNA follows: TGTGCCAGCAGTGACCAATACAATGAGCAGTTCTTC. Amino acids: CASSDQYNEQFF.

V gene TRBV20-1 combines with J gene TRBJ2-7, with D possibly matching TRBD2 (5 bases). This CDR3 is built from 14 residues. V lost 6 bases to trimming and J lost 2 bases, with 17 bases between them. Germline V gene data show CDR1 as DFQATT and CDR2 as SNEGSKA (reference sequence). The CDR3 nucleotides read TGCAGTGCCCAACCCGGGGATTCAGCCTACGAGCAGTACTTC. Its translation is CSAQPGDSAYEQYF.

The chain has TRBV29-1 and TRBJ1-1; possibly TRBD1 for D (5 bases). CDR1 and CDR2 from the germline V gene are SQVTM and ANQGSEA. This CDR3 has 13 residues. V was cut by 5 bases and J by 3 bases, with 13 bases left in between. The CDR3 sequence is CSVFRQTYTEAFF. CDR3 coding DNA: TGCAGCGTTTTTAGACAGACTTACACTGAAGCTTTCTTT.

In regard to this clonotype: This clone may be a read error of a much larger clone one base away. The chain uses TRBV10-3 and TRBJ2-4, with no clear D. Germline values: CDR1 ENHRY, CDR2 SYGVKD. The CDR3 consists of 14 residues. CDR3 in DNA: TGTGCCATCAGTGATGCGGCTGCCCCAAACTTTCAGTACTTC. Protein sequence: CAISDAAAPNFQYF.

This clonotype was seen only a few times. The chain carries TRBV20-1 and TRBJ2-7, with 7 bases identical to TRBD1. The CDR3 contains 15 residues. V dropped 3 bases and J dropped 1; count of bases not matched to a gene: 9. Per germline, CDR1 DFQATT and CDR2 SNEGSKA (reference sequence). The chain's CDR3 is CSARYTGVSSYEQYF. DNA for the CDR3: TGCAGTGCTAGGTACACAGGGGTTAGTTCCTACGAGCAGTACTTC.

In this sample, this clonotype turned up many times. The chain is built from TRBV7-2 and TRBJ2-7; D unresolved. V lost 2 bases to trimming and J lost 7 bases, with 18 bases between them. In germline, CDR1 is SGHTA, CDR2 FQGNSA. CDR3 length: 15 residues. CDR3 residues: CASSLMLLPVGEQYF. The CDR3 nucleotides read TGTGCCAGCAGCTTAATGTTACTGCCCGTCGGGGAGCAGTACTTC.

This clonotype was recorded a few times. V usage is TRBV4-3 and J usage is TRBJ2-5, with D perhaps TRBD2 (6 bases). The J call is doubtful: the DNA matches TRBJ2-7 better. This CDR3 spans 14 amino acids. Germline V gene data show CDR1 as LGHNA and CDR2 as YSLEER. CDR3 bases: TGCGCCAGCAGCCATCTCGACCAGCGGGACGAGCAGTACTTC. The encoded protein is CASSHLDQRDEQYF.

The chain uses TRBV12-3 or TRBV12-4 and TRBJ2-1, with 8 bases that match TRBD2. The CDR3 spans 16 residues. Germline trimming cut 2 bases from V and 5 bases from J; bases unmatched to any gene: 8. The CDR3 spells CASSLWGSGADNEQFF. The CDR3 DNA follows: TGTGCCAGCAGTTTATGGGGTAGCGGGGCAGACAATGAGCAGTTCTTC.

This clonotype was counted a few times. The chain couples TRBV5-1 to TRBJ2-7; D perhaps matches TRBD1 (7 bases). Germline V gives CDR1 SGHRS, CDR2 YFSETQ. The CDR3 length is 15 residues. Trimming shortened V by 4 bases and J by 0 bases, and 14 bases separated the two germline ends. The CDR3 coding sequence is TGCGCCAGCAGCGCGGGACAGTCTTTCTCCTACGAGCAGTACTTC. It specifies CASSAGQSFSYEQYF.

This chain links TRBV12-3 or TRBV12-4 with TRBJ2-5; D is unclear. Trimming cost V 4 bases and J 3 bases, with 15 bases left between them. The CDR3 spans 15 residues. The CDR3 region has the DNA TGTGCCAGCAGTTCCCTAACGGACGAGAAAGAGACCCAGTACTTC. As protein: CASSSLTDEKETQYF.

This clonotype was observed a few times. This rearrangement joins TRBV7-2 to TRBJ2-1; perhaps TRBD1 as D (6 bases). V was shortened by 4 bases and J by 4 bases, with 17 bases between the two germline ends. The CDR3 spans 16 residues. Germline loops: CDR1 SGHTA, CDR2 FQGNSA. The CDR3: CASSYLRGTTYNEQFF. CDR3 in DNA: TGTGCCAGCAGCTACTTGAGGGGGACCACATACAATGAGCAGTTCTTC. Full variable domain (rest looked up from reference TRBV7-2 and TRBJ2-1): GAGVSQSPSNKVTEKGKDVELRCDPISGHTALYWYRQSLGQGLEFLIYFQGNSAPDKSGLPSDRFSAERTGGSVSTLTIQRTQQEDSAVYLCASSYLRGTTYNEQFFGPGTRLTVL.

The chain recombines TRBV7-2 with TRBJ2-1; maybe TRBD2 (6 bases). The V end lost 1 base, the J end lost 9 bases, and 10 bases lay between the germline ends. CDR1 and CDR2 (germline): SGHTA, FQGNSA. The CDR3 spans 13 residues. This CDR3 reads CASSLVVSGEQFF. The DNA for the CDR3 is TGTGCCAGCAGCTTAGTGGTTAGCGGTGAGCAGTTCTTC.

The genes are TRBV9 and TRBJ2-1; perhaps TRBD1 as D (6 bases). The V gene's germline CDR1 is SGDLS and CDR2 YYNGEE. The CDR3 totals 12 residues. Trimming removed 7 bases from V and 6 bases from J, with 11 bases in between. The CDR3 loop reads CASGQNANEQFF. CDR3 sequence (DNA): TGTGCCAGCGGACAGAACGCCAATGAGCAGTTCTTC.

This clonotype has a single count. The chain joins TRBV7-2 to TRBJ2-1, with D perhaps matching TRBD1 or TRBD2 (5 bases each). The J call may be incorrect, as the DNA end agrees better with TRBJ2-7. The CDR3 contains 14 residues. The germline V gene encodes CDR1 SGHTA and CDR2 FQGNSA. Written as DNA, the CDR3 is TGTGCCAGCAGCTTAGTCGGGGCCCCTGGGGAGCAGTACTTC. The encoded protein is CASSLVGAPGEQYF.

Only one count was recorded for this clonotype. The genes are TRBV20-1 and TRBJ1-1, with D possibly being TRBD1 (5 bases). Trimming removed 4 bases from V and 1 base from J, with 16 bases in between. CDR1 and CDR2 (germline): DFQATT, SNEGSKA (reference sequence). The CDR3 consists of 15 residues. CDR3 sequence: CSAISLRGKNTEAFF. CDR3 sequence (DNA): TGCAGTGCTATCAGTCTTAGGGGTAAGAACACTGAAGCTTTCTTT.